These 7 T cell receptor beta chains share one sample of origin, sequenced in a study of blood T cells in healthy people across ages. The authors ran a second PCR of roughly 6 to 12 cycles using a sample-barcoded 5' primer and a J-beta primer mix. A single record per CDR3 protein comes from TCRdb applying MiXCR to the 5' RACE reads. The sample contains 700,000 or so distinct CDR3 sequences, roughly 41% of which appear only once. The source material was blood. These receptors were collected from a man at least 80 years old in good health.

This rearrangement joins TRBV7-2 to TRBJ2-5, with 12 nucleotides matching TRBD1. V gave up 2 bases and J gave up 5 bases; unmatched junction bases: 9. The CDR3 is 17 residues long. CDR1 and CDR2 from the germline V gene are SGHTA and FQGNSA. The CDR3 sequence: CASSLRGQGARKETQYF. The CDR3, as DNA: TGTGCCAGCAGCTTAAGGGGACAGGGGGCCAGGAAGGAGACCCAGTACTTC.

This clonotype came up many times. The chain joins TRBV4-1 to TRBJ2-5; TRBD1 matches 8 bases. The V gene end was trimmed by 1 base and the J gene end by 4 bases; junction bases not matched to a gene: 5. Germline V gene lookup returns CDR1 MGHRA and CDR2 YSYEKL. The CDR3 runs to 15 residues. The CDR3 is CASSQGRGQVETQYF. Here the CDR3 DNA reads TGCGCCAGCAGCCAAGGTCGGGGACAGGTAGAGACCCAGTACTTC.

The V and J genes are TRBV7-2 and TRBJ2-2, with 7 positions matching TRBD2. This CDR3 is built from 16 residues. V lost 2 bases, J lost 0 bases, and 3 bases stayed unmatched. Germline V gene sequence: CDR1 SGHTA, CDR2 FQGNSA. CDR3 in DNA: TGTGCCAGCAGCTTATCTAGCGGTTCGAACACCGGGGAGCTGTTTTTT. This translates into CASSLSSGSNTGELFF.

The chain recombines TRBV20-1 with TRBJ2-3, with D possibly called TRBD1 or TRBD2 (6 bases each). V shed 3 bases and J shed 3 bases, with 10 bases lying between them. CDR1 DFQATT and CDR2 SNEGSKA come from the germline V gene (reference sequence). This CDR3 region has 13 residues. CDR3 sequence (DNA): TGCAGTGCTAGGAGGGGGGTTACAGATACGCAGTATTTT. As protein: CSARRGVTDTQYF.

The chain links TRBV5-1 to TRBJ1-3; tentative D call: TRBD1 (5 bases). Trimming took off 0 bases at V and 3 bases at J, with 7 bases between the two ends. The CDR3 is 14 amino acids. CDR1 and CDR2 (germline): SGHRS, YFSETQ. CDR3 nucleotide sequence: TGCGCCAGCAGCTTGGAAGGGGATGGAAACACCATATATTTT. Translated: CASSLEGDGNTIYF.

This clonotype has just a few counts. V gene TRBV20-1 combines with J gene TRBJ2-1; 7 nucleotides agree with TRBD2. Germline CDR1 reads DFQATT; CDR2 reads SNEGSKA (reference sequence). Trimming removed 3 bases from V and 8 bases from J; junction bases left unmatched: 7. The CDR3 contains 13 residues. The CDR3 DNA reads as TGCAGTGCTAGGGCGGGAGTCGCGGATGAGCAGTTCTTC. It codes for CSARAGVADEQFF.

The CDR3 region is CASKSDTQYF. The CDR3 nucleotides read TGTGCCAGCAAATCAGATACGCAGTATTTT. This chain connects TRBV6-6 to TRBJ2-3; no firm D call. The V gene lost 7 bases and the J gene lost 4 bases, with 3 bases spanning the gap. There are 10 residues in the CDR3. Germline V lookup: CDR1 MNHNY, CDR2 SVGAGI (reference sequence).